The clone carrying this TCR beta chain occurred a few times. Inclusion characteristics of ophthalmopathy patients comprised a Clinical Activity Score of at least 3, a NOSPECS grade of at least 4, and duration under 3 months. Exclusion criteria comprised uncontrolled infection, other autoimmune disease, pregnancy or lactation. Roughly 10 ml of fresh peripheral blood supplied the PBMCs. The data were obtained in a study of T cells in Graves' hyperthyroidism and ophthalmopathy. Amplification targeted TCR beta CDR3 regions from RNA transcripts. The primer set for the first-round RT-PCR of the TCR CDR3 was HTBI. TCRdb itself ran the multiplex PCR reads through MiXCR, one entry per CDR3 protein. This repertoire shows approximately 380,000 distinct CDR3 sequences, under 20% found once; its top ten account for 35% to 50%. This CDR3 spans 12 amino acids. In germline, CDR1 is SQVTM, CDR2 ANQGSEA. V lost 4 bases and J 6 bases, leaving 12 bases between the germline ends.

Sequenced input: blood. V and J are TRBV29-1 and TRBJ1-1, with D tentatively TRBD1 (5 bases). The sequence derives from a man younger than 30 with Graves' ophthalmopathy. In nucleotides, the CDR3 is TGCAGCGTTGCAACGGGGGACCCTGAAGCTTTCTTT. Translated: CSVATGDPEAFF.